This is a list of T cell receptor beta chains from one sample in a study of blood T cell repertoires in COVID-19. The table came from immunoSEQ multiplex PCR; TCRdb's copy has only in-frame clones and leaves some out. The table has 300,000 to 450,000 clones, about 90% seen once. Sequencing was done on a sample of PBMCs or T cells enriched from blood (not recorded which). All receptors come from a woman aged 25-40 years who had recovered from COVID-19. Each CDR3 is given without its conserved first and last residue.

V gene	J gene	CDR3 protein
TRBV3-1/TRBV3-2	TRBJ2-4	ASSPSLAGYIQY
TRBV7-2	TRBJ2-1	ASSLYEQLKSVRYNEQF
TRBV11-3	TRBJ2-3	ASSPTSGGARTDTQY
TRBV5-1	TRBJ2-2	ASSLAPAGTGELF
TRBV24-1	TRBJ2-1	ATSESAGGNSEQF
TRBV29-1	TRBJ1-1	SARDTEAF
TRBV5-1	TRBJ1-1	ASNPDTQGEAF
TRBV12-3/TRBV12-4	TRBJ2-3	ASSFEFENPWY
TRBV7-6	TRBJ2-3	ASTWGLAGGPNTDTQY
TRBV9	TRBJ2-5	ASSYQPFPSQETQY
TRBV14	TRBJ2-1	ASSLKIQGDEQF
TRBV27	TRBJ1-5	ASSQQGALRQPQH
TRBV18	TRBJ1-6	ASSPGLTNSPLH
TRBV30	TRBJ1-4	AWSVQEEKLF
TRBV6-2/TRBV6-3	TRBJ2-5	ASSYSGGWEGTQY
TRBV11-3	TRBJ2-1	ASSLEGASGGEQF
TRBV10-3	TRBJ2-3	AISDTGTGADTQY
TRBV19	TRBJ1-5	ASNTNTGTGDNQPQH
TRBV9	TRBJ2-2	ASSPRYGGAIGELF
TRBV10-3	TRBJ1-1	ATQGRESEAF
TRBV27	TRBJ1-5	ASSLRGNQPQH
TRBV9	TRBJ2-5	ASSVGTSGNWLETQY
TRBV27	TRBJ2-3	ASSLSGLAGLYPDTQY
TRBV11-3	TRBJ2-1	ASSFGTLAGGHDEQF
TRBV19	TRBJ2-1	ASKFGQTYNEQF
TRBV30	TRBJ1-2	AWSVDRSYGYT
TRBV30	TRBJ1-1	AWRDNRNTEAF
TRBV13	TRBJ1-1	ASSLPVINTEAF
TRBV11-2	TRBJ1-6	ASSLGGRPSSYNSPLH
TRBV7-9	TRBJ1-5	ASGDDQPQH
TRBV5-6	TRBJ1-4	ASSLVGTVNEKLF
TRBV28	TRBJ1-2	ASHREVGGYT
TRBV2	TRBJ2-2	ASRARGNTGELF
TRBV7-9	TRBJ2-7	ASSSKGQGDYEQY
TRBV4-1	TRBJ1-2	ASSQGAGEYGYT
TRBV15	TRBJ1-4	ATSRDRGTNEKLF
TRBV11-2	TRBJ1-3	ASSLGTGRDTIY
TRBV30	TRBJ1-6	AWSVRRRDNSPLH
TRBV3-1/TRBV3-2	TRBJ2-1	ASSQGFGGNEQF
TRBV12-3/TRBV12-4	TRBJ1-2	ASSLLGAAGYT
TRBV5-6	TRBJ1-1	ASSETGDRGLSEAF
TRBV7-9	TRBJ1-2	ASSFSDRYGYT
TRBV3-1/TRBV3-2	TRBJ1-6	ASSQDATGAENSPLH
TRBV20-1	TRBJ2-7	SAPDSYEQY
TRBV5-4	TRBJ1-1	ASSLDSLSNTEAF
TRBV10-2	TRBJ1-5	ASSESSDRAYYSNQPQH
TRBV28	TRBJ1-5	ASSLLKRGGNQPQH
TRBV28	TRBJ1-1	ASIRSLAGGFYTEAF
TRBV7-8	TRBJ2-5	ASSLGRGEKETQY
TRBV5-6	TRBJ2-5	ASSFFDRYEETQY